The 25 T cell receptor beta chains presented below share a single source sample, sequenced in a study of blood T cell repertoires in COVID-19. TCRdb keeps only in-frame clones here, not all; method: immunoSEQ multiplex PCR. The sample shows some 150,000 clones, about 89% of them seen only once. Specimen: peripheral blood. Receptors were obtained from a man between 60 and 70 years old with active or convalescent COVID-19.

This chain joins TRBV9 and TRBJ2-7; TRBD2 might be the D (6 bases). The CDR3 runs to 16 residues. V gave up 0 bases and J gave up 6 bases, with 19 bases separating them. Germline V lookup: CDR1 SGDLS, CDR2 YYNGEE. The CDR3 protein is CASSVAIAGTDGEQYF. DNA for the CDR3: TGTGCCAGCAGCGTAGCTATTGCGGGAACGGATGGCGAGCAGTACTTC.

DNA of the CDR3: TGTGCCAGCAGACCAAGGGGGACAGGGATGGCCGGGGAGCTGTTTTTT. Translated, it gives CASRPRGTGMAGELFF. The chain joins TRBV28 to TRBJ2-2, with TRBD1 matching over 9 bases. Germline V lookup: CDR1 MDHEN, CDR2 SYDVKM. After removal of 6 bases from V and 6 bases from J, the junction contained 11 bases not matched to a gene. The CDR3 loop spans 16 amino acids.

A single count supports this clone. The chain joins TRBV3-1 (or the pseudogene TRBV3-2) to TRBJ1-1, with a weak D call TRBD1 (6 bases). This CDR3 region has 14 residues. The germline CDR1 and CDR2 sequences are LGHDT and YNNKEL (reference sequence). The V and J ends lost 5 bases and 0 bases respectively, with 10 bases between them. This CDR3 reads CASSSGHLNTEAFF. Here the CDR3 DNA reads TGTGCCAGCAGCTCGGGACACCTGAACACTGAAGCTTTCTTT.

The chain uses TRBV10-3 and TRBJ2-3; 7 bases are shared with TRBD2. CDR3 length: 17 amino acids. V lost 0 bases, J lost 0 bases, and 6 bases stayed unmatched. Germline values: CDR1 ENHRY, CDR2 SYGVKD. CDR3 nucleotides: TGTGCCATCAGTGAGTCGGTCCTAGCGGCTAGCACAGATACGCAGTATTTT. Protein sequence: CAISESVLAASTDTQYF.

The genes are TRBV6-6 and TRBJ1-5, with D unresolved. V lost 2 bases and J lost 2, with 7 bases in between. This CDR3 is 14 amino acids long. Looked up from germline, CDR1 is MNHNY and CDR2 is SVGAGI (reference sequence). The DNA for the CDR3 is TGTGCCAGCAGTTACAGGCAGGGCAATCAGCCCCAGCATTTT. It translates to CASSYRQGNQPQHF.

CDR3 in DNA: TGTGCCAGCAGCTTCGTAGCGGGAGGGCCGTACGAGCAGTACTTC. Translation: CASSFVAGGPYEQYF. The chain uses TRBV7-2 and TRBJ2-7; the match to TRBD2 covers 11 bases. V shed 3 bases, J shed 4 bases, and the junction held 5 bases outside the gene matches. CDR1 and CDR2 (germline): SGHTA, FQGNSA. CDR3 length: 15 residues.

About this clone itself: Distinct nucleotide sequences in the sample also encode this CDR3. The chain employs TRBV7-9 and TRBJ2-3, with 7 nucleotides matching TRBD1. Germline V gene lookup returns CDR1 SEHNR and CDR2 FQNEAQ (reference sequence). There are 15 residues in the CDR3. V shed 1 base and J 0 bases; nucleotides not matched to a gene: 1. The DNA of the CDR3 is TGTGCCAGCAGCTTAGGGACAGGCAGCACAGATACGCAGTATTTT. Protein: CASSLGTGSTDTQYF.

The rearrangement uses TRBV6-5 and TRBJ2-7; 7 positions agree with TRBD1. The CDR3 is 15 amino acids. V gave up 8 bases and J gave up 3 bases; unmatched junction bases: 13. Germline V CDR1 and CDR2: MNHEY, SVGAGI. CDR3: CASRLKTTGFYEQYF. In DNA, the CDR3 is TGTGCCAGCCGACTAAAAACGACAGGGTTCTACGAGCAGTACTTC.

The CDR3 spells CASSQSCGLETYEQYF. The CDR3 DNA reads as TGCGCCAGCAGTCAATCGTGCGGACTAGAAACCTACGAGCAGTACTTC. V and J are TRBV23-1 and TRBJ2-7; 7 nucleotides agree with TRBD2. TRBV23-1 is filed as an ORF, its function uncertain. CDR3 length: 16 residues. The V segment lost 0 bases and the J segment 2 bases; nucleotides outside the gene matches: 7.

The V and J genes are TRBV28 and TRBJ1-2; D is possibly TRBD1 (5 bases). The CDR3 extends over 14 amino acids. CDR1 MDHEN and CDR2 SYDVKM come from the germline V gene. V was pared by 1 base and J by 4 bases, with 10 bases between. The DNA for the CDR3 is TGTGCCAGCAGTTTATCACCAGGGCCCTATGGCTACACCTTC. It translates to CASSLSPGPYGYTF.

The rearrangement uses TRBV19 and TRBJ1-1; 7 bases are a match to TRBD1. With 8 bases clipped from V and 3 bases from J, the junction kept 6 bases outside the gene matches. Per the germline V gene, CDR1 is LNHDA and CDR2 is SQIVND (reference sequence). CDR3 length equals 13 residues. CDR3 amino acids: CASLQGKDTEAFF. CDR3 DNA sequence: TGTGCCAGTTTACAGGGGAAGGACACTGAAGCTTTCTTT.

Here the CDR3 DNA reads TGTGCCAGCAGTTACCGCCAGGGAACCTACGAGCAGTACTTC. This sequence encodes CASSYRQGTYEQYF. This chain joins TRBV6-6 and TRBJ2-7; D might be TRBD1 (5 bases). Germline V gene data show CDR1 as MNHNY and CDR2 as SVGAGI (reference sequence). Between the trimmed V and J ends, which lost 2 bases and 2 bases, there was a span of 10 bases. The CDR3 spans 14 residues.

The rearrangement joins TRBV18 to TRBJ1-1, with 8 bases matching TRBD1. The V and J ends lost 4 bases and 0 bases, in that order; junction bases with no gene match: 4. CDR3 length: 15 residues. CDR1 is KGHSH and CDR2 is LQKENI in the germline V gene. The CDR3, as DNA: TGTGCCAGCTCACTACGGACAGGGTTGAACACTGAAGCTTTCTTT. Amino acids: CASSLRTGLNTEAFF.

The V gene is TRBV18, the J gene TRBJ1-2; a weak D match, TRBD1 (5 bases). Germline V gives CDR1 KGHSH, CDR2 LQKENI. V shed 1 base and J shed 3 bases, with 9 bases lying between them. This CDR3 is 14 amino acids long. The CDR3: CASSPRQGDYGYTF. The DNA of the CDR3 is TGTGCCAGCTCACCACGCCAGGGCGACTATGGCTACACCTTC.

The chain carries TRBV19 and TRBJ1-2; 10 positions agree with TRBD1. The CDR3 is 16 amino acids. CDR1 and CDR2 (germline): LNHDA, SQIVND (reference sequence). V dropped 6 bases and J dropped 5; count of bases not matched to a gene: 12. This chain's CDR3 is CASSVLRQGAGYGYTF. CDR3 nucleotide sequence: TGTGCCAGTAGCGTCTTGCGACAGGGGGCGGGGTATGGCTACACCTTC.

The chain has TRBV2 and TRBJ2-3, with D perhaps TRBD2 (6 bases). Germline CDR1 SNHLY, CDR2 FYNNEI. V lost 2 bases to trimming and J lost 4 bases, with 10 bases between them. The CDR3 runs 14 residues. The DNA for the CDR3 is TGTGCCAGCAGTGAACTATGGGGGGCAGATACGCAGTATTTT. Its protein product is CASSELWGADTQYF. Full variable domain (missing parts from reference TRBV2 and TRBJ2-3): EPEVTQTPSHQVTQMGQEVILRCVPISNHLYFYWYRQILGQKVEFLVSFYNNEISEKSEIFDDQFSVERPDGSNFTLKIRSTKLEDSAMYFCASSELWGADTQYFGPGTRLTVL.

The chain joins TRBV4-1 to TRBJ2-4; D is unresolved. The V gene's germline CDR1 is MGHRA and CDR2 YSYEKL. V was pared by 4 bases and J by 3 bases, with 13 bases between. CDR3 length equals 15 residues. The CDR3 region has the DNA TGCGCCAGCAGCCTAGCAAGCGTCAACAAAAACATTCAGTACTTC. Amino acid sequence: CASSLASVNKNIQYF.

The rearrangement links TRBV7-9 to TRBJ1-6; 9 nucleotides line up with TRBD1. Unmatched junction bases numbered 7, after V lost 4 bases and J lost 12 bases. Germline assignment: CDR1 SEHNR and CDR2 FQNEAQ (reference sequence). This CDR3 has 14 amino acids. The CDR3 bases are TGTGCCAGCAGCTCGGGACAGGGTGAAGGACCCCTCCACTTT. The encoded protein is CASSSGQGEGPLHF.

The V call is TRBV7-9, the J call TRBJ2-7, with 7 bases aligning to TRBD2. The germline V gene has CDR1 SEHNR and CDR2 FQNEAQ (reference sequence). V lost 8 bases to trimming and J lost 8 bases; unmatched junction nucleotides: 15. The CDR3 has 14 amino acids. The CDR3 coding sequence is TGTGCCAGCGCAACCGGGGCTAGCGGAGAGAAGCAGTACTTC. Translating it yields CASATGASGEKQYF.

This chain joins TRBV4-2 and TRBJ1-6; possibly TRBD1 for D (5 bases). Germline loops: CDR1 LGHNA, CDR2 YNFKEQ. The V gene lost 1 base and the J gene lost 0 bases, with 16 bases spanning the gap. The CDR3 has 19 residues. CDR3 bases: TGTGCCAGCAGCCAAGCGGGAGGGGTCGGGAGCTCCTATAATTCACCCCTCCACTTT. Its protein product is CASSQAGGVGSSYNSPLHF.

The chain couples TRBV7-3 to TRBJ1-2, with D possibly being TRBD1 (6 bases). Trimming pared 3 bases from V and 2 bases from J, leaving 7 bases between. This CDR3 contains 13 residues. Germline assignment: CDR1 SGHTA and CDR2 FQGTGA. Here the CDR3 reads CASSLQGNYGYTF. In nucleotides, the CDR3 is TGTGCCAGCAGCTTGCAGGGGAACTATGGCTACACCTTC.

This clone was observed a few times. This sequence joins TRBV9 and TRBJ2-3, with TRBD1 matching 8 bases. The CDR3 is 18 residues long. The germline V gene encodes CDR1 SGDLS and CDR2 YYNGEE. The V segment lost 3 bases and the J segment 1 base; nucleotides outside the gene matches: 13. CDR3 coding DNA: TGTGCCAGCAGCGAATCGGCGCGAGGGACAGGACGCACAGATACGCAGTATTTT. It encodes CASSESARGTGRTDTQYF. The full variable domain, in which reference TRBV9 and TRBJ2-3 provide the parts outside the CDR3, is DSGVTQTPKHLITATGQRVTLRCSPRSGDLSVYWYQQSLDQGLQFLIQYYNGEERAKGNILERFSAQQFPDLHSELNLSSLELGDSALYFCASSESARGTGRTDTQYFGPGTRLTVL.

The chain joins TRBV7-8 to TRBJ2-2; no firm D call. The V gene lost 2 bases and the J gene lost 5 bases, with 9 bases spanning the gap. The V gene's germline CDR1 is SGHVS and CDR2 FQNEAQ. CDR3 length: 14 residues. CDR3 DNA sequence: TGTGCCAGCAGCTTAAGAGTCAGGACCGGGGAGCTGTTTTTT. It encodes CASSLRVRTGELFF.

This chain uses TRBV18 with TRBJ1-3; tentative D call: TRBD1 (6 bases). Trimming left V 3 bases short and J 6 bases short, with 12 bases between. Germline-derived CDR1 and CDR2 are KGHSH and LQKENI. The CDR3 totals 14 residues. The CDR3 loop is CASSPGQTLNTIYF. The CDR3 DNA reads TGTGCCAGCTCACCCGGACAGACCTTAAACACCATATATTTT. Full variable domain (rest looked up from reference TRBV18 and TRBJ1-3): NAGVMQNPRHLVRRRGQEARLRCSPMKGHSHVYWYRQLPEEGLKFMVYLQKENIIDESGMPKERFSAEFPKEGPSILRIQQVVRGDSAAYFCASSPGQTLNTIYFGEGSWLTVV.

The gene calls are TRBV10-3 and TRBJ2-1; D is perhaps TRBD2 (6 bases). Per germline, CDR1 ENHRY and CDR2 SYGVKD. V was shortened by 2 bases and J by 7 bases, with 9 bases between the two germline ends. There are 13 residues in the CDR3. CDR3 DNA: TGTGCCATCAGTGAGGATCGGGGGAATGAGCAGTTCTTC. This encodes CAISEDRGNEQFF.